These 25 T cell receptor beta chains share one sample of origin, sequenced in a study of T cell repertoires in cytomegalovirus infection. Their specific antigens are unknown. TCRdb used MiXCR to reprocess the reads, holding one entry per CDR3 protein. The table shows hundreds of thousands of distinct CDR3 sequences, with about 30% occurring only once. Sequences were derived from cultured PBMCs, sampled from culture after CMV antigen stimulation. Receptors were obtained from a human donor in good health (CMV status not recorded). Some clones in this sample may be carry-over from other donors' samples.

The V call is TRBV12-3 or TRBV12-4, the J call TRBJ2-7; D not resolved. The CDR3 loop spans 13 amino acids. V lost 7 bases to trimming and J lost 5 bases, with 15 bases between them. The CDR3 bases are TGTGCCAGCACCCTCGCCGGGCATCACGAGCAGTACTTC. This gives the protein CASTLAGHHEQYF.

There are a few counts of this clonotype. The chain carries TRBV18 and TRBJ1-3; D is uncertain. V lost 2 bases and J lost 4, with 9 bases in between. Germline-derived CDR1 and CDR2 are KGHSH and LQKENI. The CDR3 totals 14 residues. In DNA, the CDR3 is TGTGCCAGCTCACCAAGAACGGAGGGAAACACCATATATTTT. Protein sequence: CASSPRTEGNTIYF.

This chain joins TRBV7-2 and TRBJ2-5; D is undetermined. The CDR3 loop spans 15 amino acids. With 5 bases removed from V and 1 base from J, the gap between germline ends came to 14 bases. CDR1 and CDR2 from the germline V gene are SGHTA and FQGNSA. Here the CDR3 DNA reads TGTGCCAGCAGCCGCCCCCGAGGTAGCCAAGAGACCCAGTACTTC. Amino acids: CASSRPRGSQETQYF.

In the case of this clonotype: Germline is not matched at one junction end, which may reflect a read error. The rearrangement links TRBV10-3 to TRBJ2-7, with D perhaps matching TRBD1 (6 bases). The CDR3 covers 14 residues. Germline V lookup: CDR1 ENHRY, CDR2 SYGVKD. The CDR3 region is CAISEWDTHNEEYF. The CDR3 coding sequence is TGTGCCATCAGTGAGTGGGACACTCACAACGAGGAGTACTTC.

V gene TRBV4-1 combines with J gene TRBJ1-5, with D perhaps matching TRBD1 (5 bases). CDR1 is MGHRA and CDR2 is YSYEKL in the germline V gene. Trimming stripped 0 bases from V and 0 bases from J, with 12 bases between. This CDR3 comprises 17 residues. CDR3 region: CASSQEAGRYSNQPQHF. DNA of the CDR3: TGCGCCAGCAGCCAAGAGGCGGGACGATATAGCAATCAGCCCCAGCATTTT.

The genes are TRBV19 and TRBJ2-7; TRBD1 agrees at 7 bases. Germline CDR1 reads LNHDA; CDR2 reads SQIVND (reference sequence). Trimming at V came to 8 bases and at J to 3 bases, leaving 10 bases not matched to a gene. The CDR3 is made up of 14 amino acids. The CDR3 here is CASPPPGQLYEQYF. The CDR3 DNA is TGTGCCAGTCCTCCCCCGGGACAGCTCTACGAGCAGTACTTC.

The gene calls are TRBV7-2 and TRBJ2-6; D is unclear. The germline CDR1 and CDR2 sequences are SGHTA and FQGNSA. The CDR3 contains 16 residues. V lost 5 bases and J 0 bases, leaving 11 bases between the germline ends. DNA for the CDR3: TGTGCCAGCAGCCCCCGGACCCTCTCTGGGGCCAACGTCCTGACTTTC. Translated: CASSPRTLSGANVLTF.

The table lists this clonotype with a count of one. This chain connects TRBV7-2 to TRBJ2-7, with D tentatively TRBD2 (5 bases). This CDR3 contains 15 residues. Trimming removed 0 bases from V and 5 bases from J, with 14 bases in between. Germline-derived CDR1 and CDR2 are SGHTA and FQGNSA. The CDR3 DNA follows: TGTGCCAGCAGCTTAGCGGGGAGATTCCGACACGAGCAGTACTTC. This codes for CASSLAGRFRHEQYF.

As DNA, the CDR3 is TGTGCCAGCAGCTGGGACACCCGCCCGGCTGAAGCTTTCTTT. As protein: CASSWDTRPAEAFF. J is TRBJ1-1 and V is TRBV5-6; perhaps TRBD1 as D (6 bases). CDR1 is SGHDT and CDR2 is YYEEEE in the germline V gene. The CDR3 is 14 amino acids. Trimming removed 3 bases from V and 6 bases from J, with 15 bases in between. Supplemented by reference TRBV5-6 and TRBJ1-1, the full variable domain reads DAGVTQSPTHLIKTRGQQVTLRCSPKSGHDTVSWYQQALGQGPQFIFQYYEEEERQRGNFPDRFSGHQFPNYSSELNVNALLLGDSALYLCASSWDTRPAEAFFGQGTRLTVV.

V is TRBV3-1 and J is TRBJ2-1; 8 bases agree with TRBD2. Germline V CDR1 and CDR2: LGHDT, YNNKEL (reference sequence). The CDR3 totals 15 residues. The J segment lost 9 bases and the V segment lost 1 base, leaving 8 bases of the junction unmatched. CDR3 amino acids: CASSQAGGPDFEQFF. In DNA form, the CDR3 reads TGTGCCAGCAGCCAAGCGGGGGGGCCGGATTTTGAGCAGTTCTTC.

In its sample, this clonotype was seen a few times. CDR3 loop: CATNPSGRGTDTQYF. CDR3 nucleotide sequence: TGTGCCACCAACCCCAGCGGGAGAGGGACAGATACGCAGTATTTT. V usage is TRBV15 and J usage is TRBJ2-3; 8 bases agree with TRBD2. Germline CDR1 reads LNHNV; CDR2 reads YYDKDF (reference sequence). Germline trimming cut 7 bases from V and 3 bases from J; bases unmatched to any gene: 9. This CDR3 has 15 residues.

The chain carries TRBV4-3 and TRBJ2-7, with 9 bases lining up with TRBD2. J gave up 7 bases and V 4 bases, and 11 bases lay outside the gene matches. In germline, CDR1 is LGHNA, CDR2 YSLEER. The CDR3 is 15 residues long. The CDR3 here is CASSPPWREGWEQYF. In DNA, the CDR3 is TGCGCCAGCAGCCCCCCCTGGCGGGAGGGGTGGGAGCAGTACTTC.

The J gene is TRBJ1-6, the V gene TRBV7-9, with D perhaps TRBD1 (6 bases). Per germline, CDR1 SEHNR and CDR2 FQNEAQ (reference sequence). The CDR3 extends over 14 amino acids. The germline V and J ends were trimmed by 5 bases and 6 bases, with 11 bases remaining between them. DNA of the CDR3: TGTGCCAGCAGCCATCCAGGGGTTAATTCACCCCTCCACTTT. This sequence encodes CASSHPGVNSPLHF.

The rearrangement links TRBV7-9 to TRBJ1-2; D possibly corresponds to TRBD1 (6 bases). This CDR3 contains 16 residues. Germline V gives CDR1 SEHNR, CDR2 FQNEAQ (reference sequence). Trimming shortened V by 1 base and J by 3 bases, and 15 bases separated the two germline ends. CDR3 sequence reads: CASSLGTVRGDYGYTF. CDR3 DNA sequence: TGTGCCAGCAGCTTAGGGACAGTGCGGGGAGACTATGGCTACACCTTC.

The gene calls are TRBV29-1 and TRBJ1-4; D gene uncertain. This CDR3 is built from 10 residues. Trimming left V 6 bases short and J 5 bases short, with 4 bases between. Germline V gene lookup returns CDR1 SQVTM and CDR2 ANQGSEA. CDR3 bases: TGCAGCGTCGCCAATGAAAAACTGTTTTTT. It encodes CSVANEKLFF.

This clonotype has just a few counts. The CDR3 region is CASSFFSEQYF. The CDR3 bases are TGTGCCAGCAGTTTCTTCAGCGAGCAGTACTTC. V and J are TRBV28 and TRBJ2-7; D gene unclear. CDR1 and CDR2 (germline): MDHEN, SYDVKM. The CDR3 runs to 11 residues. With 3 bases removed from V and 6 bases from J, the gap between germline ends came to 6 bases.

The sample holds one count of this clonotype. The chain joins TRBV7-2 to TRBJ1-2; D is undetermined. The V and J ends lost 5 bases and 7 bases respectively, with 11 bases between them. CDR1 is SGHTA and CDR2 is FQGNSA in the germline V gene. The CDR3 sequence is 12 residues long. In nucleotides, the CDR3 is TGTACCAGCAGCCTGCGCAGCGGTGGCTACACCTTC. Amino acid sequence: CTSSLRSGGYTF.

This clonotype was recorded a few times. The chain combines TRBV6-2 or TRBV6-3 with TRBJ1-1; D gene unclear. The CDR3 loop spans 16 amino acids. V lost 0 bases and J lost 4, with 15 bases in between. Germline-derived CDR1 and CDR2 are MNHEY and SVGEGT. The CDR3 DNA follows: TGTGCCAGCAGTTACTCTGGCTTTAAGCAGAGCACTGAAGCTTTCTTT. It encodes CASSYSGFKQSTEAFF.

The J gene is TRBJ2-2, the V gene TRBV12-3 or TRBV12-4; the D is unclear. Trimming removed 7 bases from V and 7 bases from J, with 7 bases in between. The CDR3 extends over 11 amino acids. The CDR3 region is CASTNIGELFF. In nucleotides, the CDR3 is TGTGCCAGCACCAATATCGGGGAGCTGTTTTTT.

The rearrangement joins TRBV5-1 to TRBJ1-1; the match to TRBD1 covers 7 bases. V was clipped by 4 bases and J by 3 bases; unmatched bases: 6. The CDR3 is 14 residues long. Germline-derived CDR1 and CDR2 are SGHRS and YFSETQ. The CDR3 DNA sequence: TGCGCCAGCAGCCCGGACCAGGGGGACACTGAAGCTTTCTTT. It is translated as CASSPDQGDTEAFF. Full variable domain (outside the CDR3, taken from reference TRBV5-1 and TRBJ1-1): KAGVTQTPRYLIKTRGQQVTLSCSPISGHRSVSWYQQTPGQGLQFLFEYFSETQRNKGNFPGRFSGRQFSNSRSEMNVSTLELGDSALYLCASSPDQGDTEAFFGQGTRLTVV.

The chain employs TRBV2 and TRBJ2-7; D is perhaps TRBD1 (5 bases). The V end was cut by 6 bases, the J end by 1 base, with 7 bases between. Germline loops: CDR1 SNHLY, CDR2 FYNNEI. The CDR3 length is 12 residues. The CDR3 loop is CASRTDSYEQYF. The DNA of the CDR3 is TGTGCCAGCAGGACAGATTCCTACGAGCAGTACTTC.

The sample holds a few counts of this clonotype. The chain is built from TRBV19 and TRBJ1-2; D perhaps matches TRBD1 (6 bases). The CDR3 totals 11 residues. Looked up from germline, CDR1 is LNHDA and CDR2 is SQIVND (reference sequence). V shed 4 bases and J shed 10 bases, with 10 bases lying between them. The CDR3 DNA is TGTGCCAGTAGTAGGACAGTTCACTACACCTTC. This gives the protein CASSRTVHYTF.

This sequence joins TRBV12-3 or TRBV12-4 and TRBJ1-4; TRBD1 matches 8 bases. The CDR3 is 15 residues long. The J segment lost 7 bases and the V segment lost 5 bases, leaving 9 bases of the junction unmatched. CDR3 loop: CASSPRQGSFEKLFF. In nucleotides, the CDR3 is TGTGCCAGCAGTCCCAGACAGGGGTCGTTTGAAAAACTGTTTTTT.

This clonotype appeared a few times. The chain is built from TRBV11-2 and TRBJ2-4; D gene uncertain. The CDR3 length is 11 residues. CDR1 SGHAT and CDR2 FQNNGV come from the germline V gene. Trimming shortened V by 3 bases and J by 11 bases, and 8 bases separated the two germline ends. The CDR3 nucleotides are TGTGCCAGCAGCTTGCGCGAAGTTCAGTACTTC. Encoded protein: CASSLREVQYF.

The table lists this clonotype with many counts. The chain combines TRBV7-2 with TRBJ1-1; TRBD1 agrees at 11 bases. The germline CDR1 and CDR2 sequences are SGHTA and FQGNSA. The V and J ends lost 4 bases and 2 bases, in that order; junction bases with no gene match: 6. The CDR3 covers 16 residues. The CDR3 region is CASSSIGTGGNTEAFF. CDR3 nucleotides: TGTGCCAGCAGCTCGATAGGGACAGGGGGTAACACTGAAGCTTTCTTT.